This T cell receptor (beta chain) was recovered during a study of blood T cell repertoires in COVID-19. Study-level information: In each case, the material was cDNA or gDNA derived from T cells, B-cell-depleted T cells, or PBMCs.

Clones were sequenced by immunoSEQ multiplex PCR, and TCRdb holds only the in-frame ones, with some missing. The repertoire holds approximately 270,000 clones, with 85% to 90% as singletons. V was pared by 3 bases and J by 5 bases, with 16 bases between. The CDR3 runs to 15 residues. Germline CDR1 MDHEN, CDR2 SYDVKM. The sequence derives from a man aged 25 to 40 with acute or convalescent COVID-19. Sequenced sample: peripheral blood. The chain employs TRBV28 and TRBJ1-1, with D perhaps matching TRBD1 (6 bases). This CDR3 is CASSFWGLSETEAFF. The CDR3 nucleotides are TGTGCCAGCAGTTTCTGGGGGCTAAGTGAAACTGAAGCTTTCTTT.